These T cell receptor beta chains were read from a single sample in a study of blood T cell repertoires in COVID-19. Sequencing was performed with immunoSEQ multiplex PCR; in TCRdb, only in-frame clones are kept and a portion is missing. The repertoire holds 120,000 to 150,000 clones, with 85% to 90% as singletons. Material for sequencing was peripheral blood. These receptors were obtained from a woman in her fifties or sixties with active COVID-19. CDR3s include the opening cysteine and the closing phenylalanine or tryptophan. A D gene is named only where the DNA matches it firmly. Expanded clones get a size class; other rows say once, few or many, or leave the size out.

>TRBD1|.|TRBV28|TRBJ2-1
CASSLGQISNEQFF
TGTGCCAGCAGTTTGGGACAGATATCCAATGAGCAGTTCTTC
>.|.|TRBV10-1|TRBJ2-3
CASSQSGPYTDTQYF
TGCGCCAGCAGTCAGAGCGGACCCTACACAGATACGCAGTATTTT
>TRBD2|.|TRBV5-1|TRBJ2-5
CASSLGLAGGPLQETQYF
TGCGCCAGCAGCTTGGGTTTAGCGGGAGGGCCCCTCCAAGAGACCCAGTACTTC
>.|.|TRBV7-2|TRBJ2-1
CASSLAGAGIYNEQFF
TGTGCCAGCAGCTTAGCGGGGGCAGGTATATACAATGAGCAGTTCTTC
>.|.|TRBV18|TRBJ1-5
CASSPPGGESSPQHF
TGTGCCAGCTCACCACCAGGCGGTGAATCGTCGCCCCAGCATTTT
>.|.|TRBV6-1|TRBJ1-1
CASSEGASLAFF
TGTGCCAGCAGTGAAGGGGCCTCCCTGGCTTTCTTT
>.|few|TRBV10-1|TRBJ2-5
CASSESLDEETQYF
TGCGCCAGCAGTGAGAGCCTAGACGAGGAGACCCAGTACTTC
>TRBD1|.|TRBV9|TRBJ1-1
CASSVGQGDMNTEAFF
TGTGCCAGCAGCGTAGGCCAGGGGGACATGAACACTGAAGCTTTCTTT
>.|.|TRBV10-3|TRBJ2-1
CAIRAGTVNEQFF
TGTGCCATCAGGGCAGGGACTGTTAATGAGCAGTTCTTC
>TRBD2|.|TRBV7-2|TRBJ2-7
CASTGAGAYEQYF
TGTGCCAGCACTGGGGCGGGGGCCTACGAGCAGTACTTC
>.|.|TRBV7-2|TRBJ2-7
CASSLWDTFYEQYF
TGTGCCAGCAGCCTCTGGGACACCTTTTACGAGCAGTACTTC
>TRBD2|.|TRBV11-2|TRBJ2-1
CASSPLRAGGGFF
TGTGCCAGCAGCCCCCTCAGAGCGGGAGGAGGGTTCTTC
>TRBD1|.|TRBV6-5|TRBJ1-2
CASSSSGGGYGYTF
TGTGCCAGCAGCTCGTCAGGGGGCGGCTATGGCTACACCTTC
>TRBD1|.|TRBV6-5|TRBJ2-7
CASIRGQGSYEQYF
TGTGCCAGCATTAGGGGACAGGGATCCTACGAGCAGTACTTC
>TRBD1|few|TRBV7-8|TRBJ1-1
CASRLEQGLGTEAFF
TGTGCCAGCAGATTAGAACAGGGGCTTGGTACTGAAGCTTTCTTT
>.|.|TRBV7-2|TRBJ2-5
CASSLGRGSETQYF
TGTGCCAGCAGCTTAGGTCGGGGGTCTGAGACCCAGTACTTC
>TRBD2|.|TRBV7-9|TRBJ2-2
CASSLASSGNTGELFF
TGTGCCAGCAGCTTAGCTTCTAGCGGTAACACCGGGGAGCTGTTTTTT
>TRBD1|.|TRBV4-1|TRBJ2-1
CASSPKGLQGPDGEQFF
TGCGCCAGCAGTCCCAAAGGATTACAGGGGCCGGACGGTGAGCAGTTCTTC
>.|.|TRBV30|TRBJ1-1
CAWSPDPGGEAFF
TGTGCCTGGAGTCCGGATCCGGGGGGTGAAGCTTTCTTT
>TRBD1|.|TRBV14|TRBJ1-6
CASSQGTGGHYNSPLHF
TGTGCCAGCAGCCAAGGGACAGGGGGCCACTATAATTCACCCCTCCACTTT
>.|few|TRBV5-6|TRBJ2-7
CASSFWARNYEQYF
TGTGCCAGCAGCTTTTGGGCAAGAAACTACGAGCAGTACTTC
>.|.|TRBV2|TRBJ2-2
CASSVLPTGELFF
TGTGCCAGCAGTGTTCTCCCCACCGGGGAGCTGTTTTTT
>.|.|TRBV29-1|TRBJ2-3
CSVGAGTDTQYF
TGCAGCGTTGGAGCTGGCACAGATACGCAGTATTTT
>TRBD1|.|TRBV4-1|TRBJ2-6
CASSQDRSRTGDPGANVLTF
TGCGCCAGCAGCCAAGATCGCTCGAGGACAGGGGACCCTGGGGCCAACGTCCTGACTTTC